These 17 T cell receptor beta chains originate from one sample sequenced in a study of blood T cell repertoires in COVID-19. Sequenced by immunoSEQ multiplex PCR; TCRdb stores in-frame clones only, minus some. In the table there are over 75,000 clones, around nine tenths of which are singletons. Material for sequencing was peripheral blood. The receptors derive from an elderly woman with acute or convalescent COVID-19.

The chain links TRBV13 to TRBJ1-1, with a weak D call TRBD1 (5 bases). Germline V gene data show CDR1 as PRHDT and CDR2 as FYEKMQ (reference sequence). The CDR3 is 13 amino acids. V was clipped by 5 bases and J by 4 bases, with 11 bases between them. The CDR3 sequence: CASSAHQGTEAFF. CDR3 DNA sequence: TGTGCCAGCAGCGCTCATCAGGGCACTGAAGCTTTCTTT.

This rearrangement joins TRBV19 to TRBJ2-3; the match to TRBD1 covers 9 bases. The V gene's germline CDR1 is LNHDA and CDR2 SQIVND (reference sequence). The length of the CDR3 is 16 residues. V was clipped by 4 bases and J by 1 base; unmatched bases: 6. The CDR3 spells CASSRGTGPRTDTQYF. The CDR3 DNA sequence: TGTGCCAGTAGTAGAGGGACAGGGCCCCGCACAGATACGCAGTATTTT. Filled out from reference TRBV19 and TRBJ2-3, the complete variable domain reads DGGITQSPKYLFRKEGQNVTLSCEQNLNHDAMYWYRQDPGQGLRLIYYSQIVNDFQKGDIAEGYSVSREKKESFPLTVTSAQKNPTAFYLCASSRGTGPRTDTQYFGPGTRLTVL.

This clone was seen a handful of times. The gene calls are TRBV6-5 and TRBJ2-5; 7 bases map to TRBD1. The CDR3 loop spans 16 amino acids. The germline CDR1 and CDR2 sequences are MNHEY and SVGAGI. With 4 bases clipped from V and 2 bases from J, the junction kept 10 bases outside the gene matches. CDR3 region: CASSSWETGRQETQYF. CDR3 nucleotides: TGTGCCAGCAGTTCGTGGGAGACAGGGCGGCAAGAGACCCAGTACTTC.

V is TRBV28 and J is TRBJ2-7, with 7 bases matching TRBD2. The ends lost 1 base at V and 3 bases at J; junction bases unmatched: 6. The CDR3 runs 15 residues. Germline V gives CDR1 MDHEN, CDR2 SYDVKM. The CDR3 sequence: CASSLLSGIFYEQYF. The CDR3, as DNA: TGTGCCAGCAGTTTATTAAGCGGGATATTCTACGAGCAGTACTTC. Based on the CDR3 plus reference TRBV28 and TRBJ2-7, the full variable domain is DVKVTQSSRYLVKRTGEKVFLECVQDMDHENMFWYRQDPGLGLRLIYFSYDVKMKEKGDIPEGYSVSREKKERFSLILESASTNQTSMYLCASSLLSGIFYEQYFGPGTRLTVT.

The V call is TRBV11-2, the J call TRBJ2-5; D not certain. V lost 2 bases and J lost 2, with 6 bases in between. CDR3 length: 13 residues. Germline CDR1 SGHAT, CDR2 FQNNGV. In DNA form, the CDR3 reads TGTGCCAGCAGCTTATTCAGACAAGAGACCCAGTACTTC. Translating it yields CASSLFRQETQYF.

The chain uses TRBV28 and TRBJ2-7; D possibly corresponds to TRBD2 (6 bases). This CDR3 is built from 17 residues. In germline, CDR1 is MDHEN, CDR2 SYDVKM. V lost 5 bases to trimming and J lost 4 bases, with 24 bases between them. CDR3 sequence (DNA): TGTGCCAGCAGTGATCAACCTTGGGCGGGGAATGAATACGAGCAGTACTTC. Translation gives CASSDQPWAGNEYEQYF.

The J gene is TRBJ2-5, the V gene TRBV13, with 12 bases fitting TRBD1. The CDR3 totals 15 residues. J was trimmed by 5 bases and V by 3 bases; bases with no gene match: 4. CDR1 PRHDT and CDR2 FYEKMQ come from the germline V gene (reference sequence). This CDR3 reads CASSFRDRGRETQYF. The CDR3, as DNA: TGTGCCAGCAGCTTCCGGGACAGGGGGCGTGAGACCCAGTACTTC.

The CDR3 protein is CASRIFQGASEKLFF. CDR3 bases: TGTGCCAGCAGGATATTCCAGGGGGCGTCCGAAAAACTGTTTTTT. This chain links TRBV2 with TRBJ1-4; 8 bases match TRBD1. The CDR3 consists of 15 residues. V lost 6 bases, J lost 8 bases, and 11 bases stayed unmatched. The germline V gene has CDR1 SNHLY and CDR2 FYNNEI.

The rearrangement uses TRBV27 and TRBJ1-2; the match to TRBD1 covers 9 bases. Germline CDR1 MNHEY, CDR2 SMNVEV (reference sequence). The length of the CDR3 is 14 residues. Trimming at V came to 8 bases and at J to 5 bases, leaving 9 bases not matched to a gene. Here the CDR3 DNA reads TGTGCCAGCGCCTACAGGGGGCTCCTTTATGGCTACACCTTC. Its protein product is CASAYRGLLYGYTF.

The chain recombines TRBV2 with TRBJ2-1; D gene unclear. The germline V gene encodes CDR1 SNHLY and CDR2 FYNNEI. This CDR3 spans 17 amino acids. Trimming removed 7 bases from V and 1 base from J, with 20 bases in between. CDR3 protein: CASTLGILGGSYNEQFF. The CDR3 nucleotides read TGTGCCAGCACCCTGGGCATCTTAGGTGGATCCTACAATGAGCAGTTCTTC. Variable domain in full (rest from reference TRBV2 and TRBJ2-1): EPEVTQTPSHQVTQMGQEVILRCVPISNHLYFYWYRQILGQKVEFLVSFYNNEISEKSEIFDDQFSVERPDGSNFTLKIRSTKLEDSAMYFCASTLGILGGSYNEQFFGPGTRLTVL.

V is TRBV9 and J is TRBJ2-2; D possibly corresponds to TRBD1 (6 bases). Germline CDR1 is SGDLS and CDR2 is YYNGEE. Trimming cost V 0 bases and J 7 bases, with 10 bases left between them. The CDR3 is made up of 14 amino acids. CDR3 in amino acids: CASSVGGQIGELFF. The CDR3 DNA reads as TGTGCCAGCAGCGTAGGAGGACAGATCGGGGAGCTGTTTTTT.

The chain is built from TRBV9 and TRBJ2-7; possible D gene TRBD2, 6 bases. V gave up 4 bases and J gave up 2 bases, with 13 bases separating them. Germline V CDR1 and CDR2: SGDLS, YYNGEE. CDR3 length equals 14 residues. The CDR3 sequence: CASSSSGEPYEQYF. The CDR3 bases are TGTGCCAGCAGCTCATCGGGAGAGCCCTACGAGCAGTACTTC.

This clone was picked up a small number of times. This chain joins TRBV4-3 and TRBJ2-7, with D perhaps matching TRBD1 (5 bases). This CDR3 contains 15 residues. Per the germline V gene, CDR1 is LGHNA and CDR2 is YSLEER. Between the trimmed V and J ends, which lost 1 base and 3 bases, there was a span of 13 bases. This CDR3 is CASSQGGGGIYEQYF. DNA for the CDR3: TGCGCCAGCAGCCAAGGGGGCGGTGGGATCTACGAGCAGTACTTC.

The chain couples TRBV29-1 to TRBJ2-3; D gene ambiguous. V lost 1 base to trimming and J lost 1 base, with 3 bases between them. This CDR3 comprises 12 residues. Germline CDR1 and CDR2: SQVTM and ANQGSEA. CDR3 region: CSVEAGTDTQYF. CDR3 nucleotide sequence: TGCAGCGTTGAAGCGGGCACAGATACGCAGTATTTT.

This sequence joins TRBV2 and TRBJ1-1, with TRBD1 as a possible D gene (6 bases). This CDR3 contains 14 residues. The ends were cut back, 6 bases at V and 0 bases at J, with 11 bases in the middle. The germline V gene encodes CDR1 SNHLY and CDR2 FYNNEI. The CDR3 coding sequence is TGTGCCAGCAGCCCACAGGGCTTGAACACTGAAGCTTTCTTT. It encodes CASSPQGLNTEAFF. The whole variable domain, remainder taken from reference TRBV2 and TRBJ1-1, is EPEVTQTPSHQVTQMGQEVILRCVPISNHLYFYWYRQILGQKVEFLVSFYNNEISEKSEIFDDQFSVERPDGSNFTLKIRSTKLEDSAMYFCASSPQGLNTEAFFGQGTRLTVV.

This chain links TRBV11-2 with TRBJ1-3; no clear D. The CDR3 covers 14 residues. CDR1 and CDR2 (germline): SGHAT, FQNNGV. Deletions cut 5 bases from V and 6 bases from J, with 14 bases between. CDR3: CASSPPPDTNTIYF. CDR3 nucleotide sequence: TGTGCCAGCAGCCCCCCCCCAGACACAAACACCATATATTTT.

This clone was recorded once. The chain has TRBV4-3 and TRBJ1-6; the D gene is possibly TRBD1 (5 bases). The CDR3 extends over 15 amino acids. In germline, CDR1 is LGHNA, CDR2 YSLEER. Trimming left V 0 bases short and J 6 bases short, with 9 bases between. CDR3 sequence (DNA): TGCGCCAGCAGCCAAGATGGGCAGGGTAATTCACCCCTCCACTTT. It yields the protein CASSQDGQGNSPLHF.